Reported below is one T cell receptor (beta chain). In terms of age and location, participants ranged from roughly 18 to 100 years and lived in about 25 US areas. Grouping used clinical history reported by participants in a survey and questionnaire. In the authors' workflow: Quantification of nucleated cells was approximated via reference gene primer amplification. The table came from immunoSEQ multiplex PCR; TCRdb's copy has only in-frame clones and leaves some out. Clone size and V and J calls were adopted from that table, with D and trimming inferred from the DNA. The sample has 200,000 to 300,000 clones; about 91% are singletons. This sample stems from a study of blood T cell repertoires in COVID-19. Per germline, CDR1 SGHDT and CDR2 YYEEEE. The CDR3 spans 16 residues. The ends were cut back, 2 bases at V and 3 bases at J, with 15 bases in the middle.

The sequenced sample was PBMCs or T cells enriched from blood (not recorded which). The TCR sequence derives from a woman between 25 and 40 years old with acute COVID-19. V gene TRBV5-6 combines with J gene TRBJ1-5; no definite D call. The CDR3 sequence is CASSFWLQRTNQPQHF. The CDR3 DNA sequence: TGTGCCAGCAGCTTCTGGTTACAGAGAACCAATCAGCCCCAGCATTTT.